These T cell receptor beta chains were read from a single sample in a study of T cells in Graves' hyperthyroidism and ophthalmopathy. TCRdb processed the multiplex PCR reads anew with MiXCR; each CDR3 protein has one entry. This table holds 650,000 to 750,000 distinct CDR3 sequences, approximately 15% found once. Input material: blood. These receptors were taken from a woman aged 18-35 years with Graves' hyperthyroidism. Each CDR3 is given with its conserved first and last residue. The size field is filled for only some rows; it gives once, few, many or a size class.

v_call,clone_size,cdr3_aa
TRBV28,many,CASSWGRGANEKLFF
TRBV15,many,CATSRTGLGINEQFF
TRBV20-1,-,CSARDYRRTGELFF
TRBV4-1,many,CASSRFEVCNEQFF
TRBV28,many,CASSPLFLQPGEQYF
TRBV15,many,CATSRELAGGAYNEQFF
TRBV7-9,few,CASSYGDSRNTEAFF
TRBV5-1,many,CASAAGDSYEQYF
TRBV12-3/TRBV12-4,-,CASSPGTRIRDTQYF
TRBV6-1,many,CASSRDRATNEKLFF
TRBV25-1,few,CASSGDRDSGANVLTF
TRBV29-1,few,CSVGGGLTEAFF
TRBV30,-,CAWSVLGLSSGANVLTF
TRBV30,-,CALDALDRGLYNEQFF
TRBV2,many,CASSEVRQGRNEQFF
TRBV7-8,few,CASSPDTYTEAFF
TRBV2,-,CASRVSTSGASSNEQFF
TRBV6-1,few,CASSQGLAGISTGELFF
TRBV24-1,few,CATSEAGANVLTF
TRBV29-1,-,CSVEDRTDEQYF
TRBV7-9,few,CASSLRGQGNTF
TRBV11-3,-,CASSPRPLGQGQAQYF
TRBV12-3/TRBV12-4,few,CASSPIILTPSREQFF
TRBV7-3,-,CASSSQGLRSPLHF
TRBV7-3,many,CASSLTPGSYEQYF
TRBV12-3/TRBV12-4,few,CASSSTLGTSGTGDTQYF
TRBV5-1,few,CASSLEWDRFTDTQYF
TRBV12-3/TRBV12-4,-,CASRRISYNEQFF
TRBV6-1,few,CASRGDSYGYTF
TRBV6-1,many,CASSLQGGTVGYTF
TRBV18,few,CASSPQGPTATNEKLFF
TRBV11-3,-,CASSLDLDRATEAFF
TRBV2,many,CASPKARDSNTDTQYF
TRBV30,few,CAWSGVGPQHF
TRBV7-3,many,CASSLGPGETQYF
TRBV9,-,CASSAQPTTEAFF
TRBV3-1,-,CASSLSWGGGANVLTF
TRBV20-1,-,CSAKTVHTQYF
TRBV29-1,many,CSAASGTYEQYF
TRBV18,many,CASSPKPETSHEQYF
TRBV28,many,CASSSNVIRGRVVVAEAFF
TRBV7-9,-,CASTTALDTGELFF
TRBV20-1,-,CSAPGGVSYEQYF
TRBV29-1,-,CSCRGQGETQYF
TRBV12-3/TRBV12-4,many,CASSFVGDEKLFF
TRBV6-1,few,CASKGASSGSYEQYF
TRBV5-1,few,CASSPTGREKLFF
TRBV11-1,many,CASSVYREPEQFF
TRBV19,-,CASSMSSGTSGFPYEQYF
TRBV2,many,CASRRDRTGTSGRGSNEQFF
TRBV3-1,few,CASGQDRGAGGPTGTDTQYF
TRBV11-2,many,CASSLNPAGGPEQYF